The rows below give T cell receptor beta chains drawn from one sample of a study of prognosis after radiotherapy for stage I lung cancer. In TCRdb, the multiplex PCR reads were re-called with MiXCR into one record per CDR3 protein. The table lists about 30,000 distinct CDR3 sequences, less than 35% of them singletons, with 12% in the top ten. This sample comprised PBMCs, obtained before or after stereotactic body radiation therapy (not recorded which). The receptors stem from a donor over 45 with non-small cell lung cancer. CDR3s include the opening cysteine and the closing phenylalanine or tryptophan. The D gene is left open where the match is weak. Not all rows give a size; the values are once, few, many and, for expanded clones, a class.

clone_size | j_call | d_call | v_call | cdr3_nt | cdr3_aa
- | TRBJ2-7 | TRBD1 | TRBV28 | TGTGCCAGAAGGAGGGACAGGGGGTACTACGAGCAGTACTTC | CARRRDRGYYEQYF
- | TRBJ1-6 | TRBD1 | TRBV27 | TGTGCCAGCAGTCAGACGGCAGGGGGAAGTTCACCCCTCCAATTT | CASSQTAGGSSPLQF
- | TRBJ2-1 | - | TRBV19 | TGTGCCAGTAGTGTTTCCGTGTGGAGGAATGAGCAGTTCTTC | CASSVSVWRNEQFF
many | TRBJ2-5 | - | TRBV19 | TGTGCCAGTAGTATAAATCCCCAGGGGCGAGAGACCCAGTACTTC | CASSINPQGRETQYF
- | TRBJ2-7 | TRBD1 | TRBV12-3/TRBV12-4 | TGTGCCAGCAGTCCCGGGACAGGGGCCGAGCAGTACTTC | CASSPGTGAEQYF
many | TRBJ2-7 | TRBD2 | TRBV9 | TGTGCCAGCAGCGTAGGCGGGAGGGCCCACGAGCAGTACTTC | CASSVGGRAHEQYF
many | TRBJ2-7 | - | TRBV20-1 | TGCAGTGCTAGAGATCGAAGCGGAACCTACGAGCAGTACTTC | CSARDRSGTYEQYF
many | TRBJ2-2 | - | TRBV6-4 | TGTGCCAGCAGTGACGGTCCGAACACCGGGGAGCTGTTTTTT | CASSDGPNTGELFF
many | TRBJ1-5 | TRBD1 | TRBV10-3 | TGTGCCACCCGGGGACAGGGAAGCCAGCCCCAGCATTTT | CATRGQGSQPQHF
- | TRBJ2-7 | - | TRBV14 | TGTGCCAGCAGCCGCCAAAATATCGCAGGGGAGCAGTACTTC | CASSRQNIAGEQYF
- | TRBJ2-7 | TRBD2 | TRBV4-3 | TGCGCCAGCAGCCAAGAGTGGCTAGCGGGAGGGTACGAGCAGTACTTC | CASSQEWLAGGYEQYF
many | TRBJ2-5 | - | TRBV4-1 | TGCGCCAGCAGCCAAGATCATCGGACAGAAGAGACCCAGTACTTC | CASSQDHRTEETQYF
many | TRBJ2-4 | TRBD2 | TRBV6-4 | TGTGCCAGCAGGCCCGGACTAGCGGGTAGGTACTTC | CASRPGLAGRYF
- | TRBJ1-5 | - | TRBV27 | TGTGCCAGCAGTTTCTTAGGTGTGGGGCCCCCGCATTTT | CASSFLGVGPPHF
many | TRBJ2-3 | TRBD2 | TRBV7-9 | TGTGCCAGCAGCCCCGGACTAGCGGGAGGCGCAGATACGCAGTATTTT | CASSPGLAGGADTQYF
many | TRBJ2-5 | - | TRBV7-2 | TGTGCCAGCAGCTTATCAGGGGTTCTCCAAGAGACCCAGTACTTC | CASSLSGVLQETQYF
many | TRBJ1-5 | - | TRBV15 | TGTGCCACCGGCCCTCGTGATCAGCCCCAGCATTTT | CATGPRDQPQHF
many | TRBJ1-1 | - | TRBV2 | TGTGCCAGCAGACCCAAAACAGGGAACACTGAAGCTTTCTTT | CASRPKTGNTEAFF
many | TRBJ1-1 | - | TRBV24-1 | TGTGCCACCAGTGACGGGCGCACTGAAGCTTTCTTT | CATSDGRTEAFF
many | TRBJ1-2 | - | TRBV10-3 | TGTGCCATCAGCGACAAGACTAACTATGGCTACACCTTC | CAISDKTNYGYTF
many | TRBJ1-5 | TRBD1 | TRBV2 | TGTGCCAGCAGTGAAGGACGGACAGGGTGGAATCAGCCCCAGCATTTT | CASSEGRTGWNQPQHF
many | TRBJ2-7 | TRBD1 | TRBV11-2 | TGTGCCAGCAGCGGACAGGGGGCTTTCGACTACGAGCAGTACTTC | CASSGQGAFDYEQYF
medium-sized | TRBJ2-7 | - | TRBV6-1 | TGTGCCAGCAGTGTTACAGGAATAACCGAGCAGTACTTC | CASSVTGITEQYF
- | TRBJ2-1 | - | TRBV20-1 | TGCAGTGCTAGAGATCTTCTAGGGGGACCCTACAATGAGCAGGTCTTC | CSARDLLGGPYNEQVF
medium-sized | TRBJ1-6 | - | TRBV20-1 | TGCAGTGCTAGAGCCCAGGTTACATTTGATTCACCCCTCCACTTT | CSARAQVTFDSPLHF
many | TRBJ1-4 | - | TRBV28 | TGTGCCAGCAGTGCCCAAGAAGGCAGTGAAAAACTGTTTTTT | CASSAQEGSEKLFF
many | TRBJ2-1 | - | TRBV5-1 | TGCGCCAGCAGCTTGGGGGGGACCGCAAACAATGAGCAGTTCTTC | CASSLGGTANNEQFF
many | TRBJ1-6 | TRBD1 | TRBV6-4 | TGTGCCAGCAGTGAGGACAGGTTTACACCCCTCCACTTT | CASSEDRFTPLHF
many | TRBJ2-3 | - | TRBV7-8 | TGTGCCAGCAGCTTCCGGGATATAATCACAGATACGCAGTATTTT | CASSFRDIITDTQYF
medium-sized | TRBJ2-3 | - | TRBV27 | TGTGCCAGCAGTTTAGATCCGCAGTTTGTAACAGATACGCAGTATTTT | CASSLDPQFVTDTQYF
many | TRBJ2-3 | - | TRBV25-1 | TGTGCCAGCAGTGTGAGCTCAGATACGCAGTATTTT | CASSVSSDTQYF
- | TRBJ1-5 | TRBD1 | TRBV27 | TGTGCCAGCAGTTTGGGACAGTCCCTCCCGCGGACGTGTCATCAACCCCAGCATTTT | CASSLGQSLPRTCHQPQHF
few | TRBJ1-6 | - | TRBV2 | TGTGCCAGCACCTTCCAGGGGACGGTTAATTCACCCCTCCACTTT | CASTFQGTVNSPLHF
- | TRBJ2-7 | - | TRBV20-1 | TGCAGTGCAAAACAGGGACTGGGTCTCTACGAGCAGTACTTC | CSAKQGLGLYEQYF
many | TRBJ2-6 | TRBD1 | TRBV7-9 | TGTGCCAGCAGCTCCGGGACAGGGGGCACCGCTGGGGCCAACGTCCTGACTTTC | CASSSGTGGTAGANVLTF
- | TRBJ2-3 | - | TRBV4-2 | TGTGCCAGCAGCCAAGTAGGGATCCCCCATACGCAGTATTTT | CASSQVGIPHTQYF
many | TRBJ2-2 | - | TRBV5-6 | TGTGCCAGCAGCTTGGGCTACACGGACACCGGGGAGCTGTTTTTT | CASSLGYTDTGELFF
many | TRBJ2-7 | - | TRBV6-1 | TGTGCCAGCAGTGAAGTATGGGATCCCTACGAGCAGTACTTC | CASSEVWDPYEQYF
- | TRBJ2-7 | TRBD2 | TRBV6-8 | TGTGCCAGCTACTCTCGAATAGCGGGAGCGATCTACGAGCAGTACTTC | CASYSRIAGAIYEQYF
many | TRBJ2-1 | - | TRBV5-4 | TGTGCCAGCAGCTTGGACGCGGCTAATAATGAGCAGTTCTTC | CASSLDAANNEQFF
- | TRBJ1-6 | - | TRBV6-1 | TGTGCCAGCTATACGGGCGGCCTGGGGTCACCCCAACACTTT | CASYTGGLGSPQHF
- | TRBJ1-2 | - | TRBV4-1 | TGTGCCAGCAGAACCCGGGCAGGGAATGGCTACACCTTC | CASRTRAGNGYTF
many | TRBJ2-7 | - | TRBV19 | TGTGCCAGTAGTACTAATCGAGCTAGCTTGGGCGAGCAGTACTTC | CASSTNRASLGEQYF
many | TRBJ2-5 | - | TRBV20-1 | TGCAGTGCTAGAGATCTGAGGAGGGGAATAGGGACCCAGTACTTC | CSARDLRRGIGTQYF
many | TRBJ1-5 | TRBD1 | TRBV6-1 | TGTGCCAGCAGGACGACAGGGGGCGGCAATCAGCCCCAGCATTTT | CASRTTGGGNQPQHF
many | TRBJ1-5 | - | TRBV5-8 | TGTGCCAGCAGCCCCGAGTCAAATCAGCCCCAGCATTTT | CASSPESNQPQHF
many | TRBJ2-1 | TRBD2 | TRBV18 | TGTGCCAGCTCACCCCCCGGACTAAGCGGGAGGAGCAATGAGCAGTTCTTC | CASSPPGLSGRSNEQFF
many | TRBJ2-3 | - | TRBV5-1 | TGCGCCAGCAGCTTGACAGGAAGGAGCACAGATACGCAGTATTTT | CASSLTGRSTDTQYF
- | TRBJ2-3 | - | TRBV6-1 | TGTGCCAGCACCTCGGGGGGCACAGATACGCAGTATTTT | CASTSGGTDTQYF
many | TRBJ2-3 | - | TRBV19 | TGTGCCAGTAGTGACATAGCGTCGGCAGATACGCAGTATTTT | CASSDIASADTQYF
many | TRBJ2-7 | - | TRBV29-1 | TGCAGCGTCACGACTGGTTACGAGCAGTACTTC | CSVTTGYEQYF
few | TRBJ2-1 | TRBD1 | TRBV25-1 | TGTGCCAGCAGTGAGCCGGGACAGGGAGTGAATGAGCAGTTCTTC | CASSEPGQGVNEQFF